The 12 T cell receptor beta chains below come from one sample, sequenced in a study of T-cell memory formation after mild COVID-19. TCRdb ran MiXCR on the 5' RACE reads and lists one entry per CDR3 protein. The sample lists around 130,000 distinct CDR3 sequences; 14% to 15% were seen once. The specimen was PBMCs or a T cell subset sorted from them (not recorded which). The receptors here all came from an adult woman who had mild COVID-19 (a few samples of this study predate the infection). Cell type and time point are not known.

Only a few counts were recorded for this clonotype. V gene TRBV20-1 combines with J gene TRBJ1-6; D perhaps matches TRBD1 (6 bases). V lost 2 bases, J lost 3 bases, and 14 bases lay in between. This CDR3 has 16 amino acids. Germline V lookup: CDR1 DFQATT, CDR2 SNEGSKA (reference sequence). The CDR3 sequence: CSARLWTDSYNSPLHF. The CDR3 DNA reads TGCAGTGCTAGACTATGGACAGATAGCTATAATTCACCCCTCCACTTT.

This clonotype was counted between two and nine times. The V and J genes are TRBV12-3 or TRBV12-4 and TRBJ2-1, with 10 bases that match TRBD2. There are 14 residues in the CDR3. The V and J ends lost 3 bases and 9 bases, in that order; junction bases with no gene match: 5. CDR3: CASSFVSGGAEQFF. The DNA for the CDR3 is TGTGCCAGCAGTTTTGTGAGCGGGGGGGCTGAGCAGTTCTTC.

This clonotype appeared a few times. CDR3 region: CSAISRGGATISTDTQYF. The CDR3 DNA reads as TGCAGTGCTATCTCGCGGGGGGGAGCCACCATTAGCACAGATACGCAGTATTTT. The chain couples TRBV20-1 to TRBJ2-3, with TRBD2 matching 9 bases. Germline-derived CDR1 and CDR2 are DFQATT and SNEGSKA (reference sequence). The CDR3 sequence is 18 residues long. The V and J ends lost 4 bases and 0 bases, in that order; junction bases with no gene match: 14.

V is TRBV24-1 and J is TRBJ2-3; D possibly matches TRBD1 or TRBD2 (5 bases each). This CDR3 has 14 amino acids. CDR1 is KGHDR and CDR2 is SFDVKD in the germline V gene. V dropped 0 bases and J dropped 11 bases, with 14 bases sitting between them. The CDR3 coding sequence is TGTGCCACCAGTGATTTGCTGACAGAGGGGATGCAGTATTTT. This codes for CATSDLLTEGMQYF.

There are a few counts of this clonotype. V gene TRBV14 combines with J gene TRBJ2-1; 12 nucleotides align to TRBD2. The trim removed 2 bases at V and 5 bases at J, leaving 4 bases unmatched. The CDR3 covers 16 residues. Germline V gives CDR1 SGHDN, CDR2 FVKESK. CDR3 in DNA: TGTGCCAGCAGCCAAACGCCTAGCGGGAGGGACAATGAGCAGTTCTTC. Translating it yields CASSQTPSGRDNEQFF.

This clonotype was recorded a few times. The CDR3 sequence: CSARDGDKGAGETQYF. CDR3 nucleotides: TGCAGTGCTAGAGATGGGGACAAGGGGGCGGGAGAGACCCAGTACTTC. The V and J genes are TRBV20-1 and TRBJ2-5, with 7 positions matching TRBD1. Germline CDR1 reads DFQATT; CDR2 reads SNEGSKA (reference sequence). The CDR3 has 16 amino acids. V shed 0 bases, J shed 4 bases, and the junction held 11 bases outside the gene matches.

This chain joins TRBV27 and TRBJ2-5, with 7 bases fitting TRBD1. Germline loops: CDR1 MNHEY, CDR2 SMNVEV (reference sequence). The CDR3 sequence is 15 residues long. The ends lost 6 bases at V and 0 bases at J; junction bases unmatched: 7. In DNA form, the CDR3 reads TGTGCCAGCAGGGCAGGGGGTTTGTACCAAGAGACCCAGTACTTC. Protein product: CASRAGGLYQETQYF.

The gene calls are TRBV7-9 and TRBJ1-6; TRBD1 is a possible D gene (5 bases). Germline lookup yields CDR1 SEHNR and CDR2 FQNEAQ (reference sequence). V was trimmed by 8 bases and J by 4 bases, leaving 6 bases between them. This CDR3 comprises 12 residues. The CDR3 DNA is TGTGCCAGCGGGGGGTATAATTCACCCCTCCACTTT. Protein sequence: CASGGYNSPLHF. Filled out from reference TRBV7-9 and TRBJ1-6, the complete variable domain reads DTGVSQNPRHKITKRGQNVTFRCDPISEHNRLYWYRQTLGQGPEFLTYFQNEAQLEKSRLLSDRFSAERPKGSFSTLEIQRTEQGDSAMYLCASGGYNSPLHFGNGTRLTVT.

The CDR3 nucleotides read TGTGCCAGCAGCTTACAGGGCAACAATCAGCCCCAGCATTTT. Protein product: CASSLQGNNQPQHF. The rearrangement joins TRBV13 to TRBJ1-5, with a possible D match to TRBD1 (5 bases). CDR1 is PRHDT, CDR2 FYEKMQ, per germline (reference sequence). Trimming pared 2 bases from V and 3 bases from J, leaving 8 bases between. CDR3 length equals 14 residues.

The CDR3 spells CATSGRGGEYGYTF. CDR3 coding DNA: TGTGCCACCAGTGGACGAGGGGGGGAGTATGGCTACACCTTC. The V call is TRBV24-1, the J call TRBJ1-2, with TRBD1 as a possible D gene (6 bases). CDR1 and CDR2 from the germline V gene are KGHDR and SFDVKD. This CDR3 has 14 residues. The V end lost 5 bases, the J end lost 5 bases, and 14 bases lay between the germline ends.

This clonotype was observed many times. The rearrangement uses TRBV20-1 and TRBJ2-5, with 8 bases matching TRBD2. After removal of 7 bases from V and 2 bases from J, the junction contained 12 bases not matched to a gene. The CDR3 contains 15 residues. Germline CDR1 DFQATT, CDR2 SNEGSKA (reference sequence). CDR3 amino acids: CSGLLREGGQETQYF. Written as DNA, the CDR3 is TGCAGTGGCCTCCTCCGGGAGGGGGGGCAAGAGACCCAGTACTTC.

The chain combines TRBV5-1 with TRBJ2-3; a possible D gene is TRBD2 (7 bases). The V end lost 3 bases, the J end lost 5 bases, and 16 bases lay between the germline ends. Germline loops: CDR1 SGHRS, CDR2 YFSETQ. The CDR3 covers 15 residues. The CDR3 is CASSWWGGQEDTQYF. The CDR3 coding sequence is TGCGCCAGCAGCTGGTGGGGGGGGCAGGAAGATACGCAGTATTTT.